This T cell receptor beta chain stems from a study of T cells after yellow fever vaccination. V was pared by 4 bases and J by 6 bases, with 16 bases between. This CDR3 region has 14 residues. This clonotype was counted at least ten times. Its antigen is undetermined. TCRdb processed the 5' RACE reads anew with MiXCR; each CDR3 protein has one entry. There are 240,000 or so distinct CDR3 sequences in the sample; 6.9% occur only once, and roughly 0.93% lies in the top ten. Notes on the study in general: Post-booster samples contained most primary-vaccination clones (approximately 96% CD4, around 88% CD8). Researchers cautioned that FACS-sorted repertoires could harbor abundant clonotypes contaminating from the bulk population.

Sequences were derived from CD4+ T cells sorted from PBMCs, sampled 15 days after the yellow fever booster vaccination. The clonotype was recovered from a man aged 25 to 40 who received the YFV17D yellow fever vaccine. This chain connects TRBV12-3 or TRBV12-4 to TRBJ2-7; D unresolved. DNA of the CDR3: TGTGCCAGCAGTTCCACCCCGGTTCGGCTCGAGCAGTACTTC. It is translated as CASSSTPVRLEQYF.